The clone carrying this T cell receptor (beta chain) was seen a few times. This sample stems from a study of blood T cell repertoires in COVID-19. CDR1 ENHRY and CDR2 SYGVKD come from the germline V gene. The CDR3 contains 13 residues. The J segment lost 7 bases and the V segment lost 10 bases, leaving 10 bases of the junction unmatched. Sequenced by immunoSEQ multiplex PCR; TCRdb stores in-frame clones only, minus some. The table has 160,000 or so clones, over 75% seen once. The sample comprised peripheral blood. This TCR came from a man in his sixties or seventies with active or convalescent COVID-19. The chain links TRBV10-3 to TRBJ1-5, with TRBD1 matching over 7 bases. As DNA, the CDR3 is TGTGCCAGCACTACAGGGGTAGGACAGCCCCAGCATTTT. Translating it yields CASTTGVGQPQHF.